This T cell receptor (beta chain) was documented in a study of identical twins. This clonotype came up a few times. Using its own MiXCR run on the 5' RACE reads, TCRdb lists one record per CDR3 protein. The sample contains just under 550,000 distinct CDR3 sequences, over 12% of which appear only once. The sample was also linked to a second study, of yellow fever vaccine responses in identical twins.

Sequences were obtained from CD4+ T cells sorted from blood. The source of this sequence is a woman younger than 30 in good health.

Here the CDR3 DNA reads TGTGCCAGCAGCGTCAAGGGGGGATACAATGAGCAGTTCTTC. Its protein is CASSVKGGYNEQFF. The chain is built from TRBV11-1 and TRBJ2-1, with D perhaps given as TRBD1 or TRBD2 (6 bases each). Germline CDR1 SGHAT, CDR2 FQDESV (reference sequence). The CDR3 contains 14 residues. Trimming pared 5 bases from V and 4 bases from J, leaving 12 bases between. The whole variable domain, remainder taken from reference TRBV11-1 and TRBJ2-1, is EAEVAQSPRYKITEKSQAVAFWCDPISGHATLYWYRQILGQGPELLVQFQDESVVDDSQLPKDRFSAERLKGVDSTLKIQPAELGDSAMYLCASSVKGGYNEQFFGPGTRLTVL.